This entry lists 15 T cell receptor beta chains sequenced from one sample in a study of cytomegalovirus exposure and HLA in healthy donors. A multiplex PCR was run with 60 Vbeta primers and 13 Jbeta primers. Here immunoSEQ multiplex PCR was the method, and the copy in TCRdb shows in-frame clones only, minus some. Among roughly 130,000 clones, around 8.5% were seen once, and the ten largest hold 4.5% to 6%. Sample: PBMCs. These receptors were collected from a middle-aged man in good health and CMV-seronegative.

This rearrangement joins TRBV5-1 to TRBJ2-2; 13 nucleotides line up with TRBD2. The germline V gene encodes CDR1 SGHRS and CDR2 YFSETQ. The CDR3 spans 17 residues. After removal of 3 bases from V and 5 bases from J, the junction contained 7 bases not matched to a gene. CDR3 coding DNA: TGCGCCAGCAGCTCCACTAGCGGGGGGGCCGGGACCGGGGAGCTGTTTTTT. Translated: CASSSTSGGAGTGELFF.

The rearrangement joins TRBV4-1 to TRBJ1-5; no definite D call. Trimming removed 1 base at V and 0 bases at J, with 19 bases between. The CDR3 is 19 amino acids. CDR1 is MGHRA, CDR2 YSYEKL, per germline. The CDR3 is CASSQAGITGAYSNQPQHF. DNA for the CDR3: TGCGCCAGCAGCCAAGCGGGTATCACTGGAGCTTATAGCAATCAGCCCCAGCATTTT.

This clone has more than one count but fewer than ten. The rearrangement links TRBV29-1 to TRBJ2-7; 11 nucleotides align to TRBD1. V trimming: 6 bases; J trimming: 5 bases; junction bases outside the gene matches: 3. CDR1 and CDR2 from the germline V gene are SQVTM and ANQGSEA. There are 12 residues in the CDR3. In nucleotides, the CDR3 is TGCAGCGTGAAGGGACAGGGGGACGAGCAGTACTTC. Residues: CSVKGQGDEQYF.

This clone was observed a few times. The chain recombines TRBV4-1 with TRBJ2-3; 11 bases map to TRBD2. The CDR3 runs 17 residues. Trimming took 0 bases from V and 7 from J; bases not matched to a gene: 9. Germline V gives CDR1 MGHRA, CDR2 YSYEKL. The DNA of the CDR3 is TGCGCCAGCAGCCAAGACGGGCTGGGACTAGCGGTAAATACGCAGTATTTT. Translated: CASSQDGLGLAVNTQYF.

The chain carries TRBV7-7 and TRBJ2-5; D possibly corresponds to TRBD2 (5 bases). Germline assignment: CDR1 SSHAT and CDR2 FNYEAQ (reference sequence). Between the trimmed V and J ends, which lost 4 bases and 5 bases, there was a span of 11 bases. The CDR3 consists of 13 residues. CDR3 coding DNA: TGTGCCAGCAGCTCATCCCCGGGGGAGACCCAGTACTTC. Its translation: CASSSSPGETQYF.

The CDR3 region is CASSSPAQDPTEAFF. DNA of the CDR3: TGTGCCAGCAGCTCGCCAGCTCAGGATCCCACTGAAGCTTTCTTT. This sequence joins TRBV7-9 and TRBJ1-1; no reliable D call. Trimming took 4 bases from V and 4 from J, leaving 16 bases between them. The CDR3 spans 15 residues. Germline CDR1 SEHNR, CDR2 FQNEAQ (reference sequence).

This clone has only a few counts. The rearrangement joins TRBV27 to TRBJ2-3, with a tentative D call TRBD2 (6 bases). The CDR3 covers 14 residues. In germline, CDR1 is MNHEY, CDR2 SMNVEV (reference sequence). Trimming stripped 2 bases from V and 6 bases from J, with 12 bases between. The CDR3 protein is CASSLGTSQDTQYF. The CDR3 coding sequence is TGTGCCAGCAGTTTAGGGACTTCCCAGGATACGCAGTATTTT.

The rearrangement joins TRBV2 to TRBJ2-3; D perhaps matches TRBD2 (5 bases). With 3 bases removed from V and 0 bases from J, the gap between germline ends came to 10 bases. Germline V lookup: CDR1 SNHLY, CDR2 FYNNEI. CDR3 length: 15 amino acids. The CDR3, as DNA: TGTGCCAGCAGTGAGGGTCGGACTAGCACAGATACGCAGTATTTT. Translated: CASSEGRTSTDTQYF.

J is TRBJ2-7 and V is TRBV6-4, with D uncertain. Germline loops: CDR1 MRHNA, CDR2 SNTAGT. V lost 3 bases and J lost 7, with 13 bases in between. The CDR3 is 13 amino acids. The CDR3 loop is CASSEGAPLEQYF. CDR3 DNA sequence: TGTGCCAGCAGTGAGGGCGCCCCTTTGGAGCAGTACTTC.

V is TRBV30 and J is TRBJ2-7, with 8 bases matching TRBD1. Looked up from germline, CDR1 is GTSNPN and CDR2 is SVGIG (reference sequence). There are 12 residues in the CDR3. V trimming: 0 bases; J trimming: 6 bases; junction bases outside the gene matches: 1. This CDR3 reads CAWSVTGGEQYF. DNA of the CDR3: TGTGCCTGGAGTGTTACAGGGGGCGAGCAGTACTTC.

The chain combines TRBV7-8 with TRBJ2-1, with TRBD2 matching 14 bases. Germline V gene lookup returns CDR1 SGHVS and CDR2 FQNEAQ. With V trimmed by 4 bases and J by 6 bases, 8 bases remained unmatched. The CDR3 consists of 17 residues. In nucleotides, the CDR3 is TGTGCCAGCAGCTCTTGGGGGACTAGCGGGGGCCTCAATGAGCAGTTCTTC. Translation gives CASSSWGTSGGLNEQFF.

The chain links TRBV5-1 to TRBJ2-1; 10 bases are shared with TRBD2. The CDR3 contains 14 residues. Per the germline V gene, CDR1 is SGHRS and CDR2 is YFSETQ. V was pared by 4 bases and J by 8 bases, with 6 bases of the junction left unmatched. CDR3 coding DNA: TGCGCCAGCAGCACAGGACTAGCGGTGGATGAGCAGTTCTTC. Amino acids: CASSTGLAVDEQFF. The whole variable domain, remainder taken from reference TRBV5-1 and TRBJ2-1, is KAGVTQTPRYLIKTRGQQVTLSCSPISGHRSVSWYQQTPGQGLQFLFEYFSETQRNKGNFPGRFSGRQFSNSRSEMNVSTLELGDSALYLCASSTGLAVDEQFFGPGTRLTVL.

The chain's CDR3 is CATSRVGLAGGPDTGELFF. The CDR3 bases are TGTGCCACCAGCAGAGTTGGACTAGCGGGGGGGCCTGACACCGGGGAGCTGTTTTTT. The genes are TRBV15 and TRBJ2-2; TRBD2 aligns across 15 bases. Trimming took 1 base from V and 3 from J; bases not matched to a gene: 6. The CDR3 is 19 residues long. Per the germline V gene, CDR1 is LNHNV and CDR2 is YYDKDF (reference sequence).

This clone came up a few times. V is TRBV2 and J is TRBJ1-2; 7 bases agree with TRBD1. In germline, CDR1 is SNHLY, CDR2 FYNNEI. This CDR3 region has 14 residues. V was pared by 5 bases and J by 6 bases, with 9 bases of the junction left unmatched. CDR3 in amino acids: CASSILRQGDGYTF. CDR3 coding DNA: TGTGCCAGCAGTATTCTCAGACAGGGAGATGGCTACACCTTC.

This clone has a handful of counts. This rearrangement joins TRBV2 to TRBJ2-3, with 9 nucleotides matching TRBD2. J was trimmed by 3 bases and V by 5 bases; bases with no gene match: 6. CDR1 SNHLY and CDR2 FYNNEI come from the germline V gene. This CDR3 is built from 15 residues. CDR3 protein: CASSPGLARTDTQYF. CDR3 nucleotides: TGTGCCAGCAGTCCGGGACTAGCAAGAACAGATACGCAGTATTTT.